These 13 T cell receptor beta chains were sequenced from one sample in a study of blood T cell repertoires in COVID-19. Libraries were prepared by immunoSEQ multiplex PCR; TCRdb keeps only in-frame clonotypes and omits some of them. This table has 150,000 to 180,000 clones, roughly 80% appearing once. The source material was peripheral blood. These receptors all come from a woman aged 55 to 70 with acute or convalescent COVID-19.

The chain recombines TRBV4-1 with TRBJ2-1, with a tentative D call TRBD1 (6 bases). V was cut by 1 base and J by 4 bases, with 17 bases left in between. Per the germline V gene, CDR1 is MGHRA and CDR2 is YSYEKL. This CDR3 is built from 17 residues. This chain's CDR3 is CASSQVLTGFEYNEQFF. The CDR3 DNA is TGCGCCAGCAGCCAAGTGCTTACAGGGTTTGAATACAATGAGCAGTTCTTC.

This clone was picked up one time. This chain connects TRBV5-6 to TRBJ1-3; D is unresolved. The V and J ends lost 0 bases and 2 bases respectively, with 18 bases between them. The CDR3 is 18 amino acids. The germline CDR1 and CDR2 sequences are SGHDT and YYEEEE. The CDR3 region is CASSLGTLSADPGNTIYF. In DNA form, the CDR3 reads TGTGCCAGCAGCTTGGGGACTTTATCGGCGGACCCTGGAAACACCATATATTTT.

CDR3 in DNA: TGTGCCAGCAGCTTAGATCTCTATGGCTACACCTTC. Its translation: CASSLDLYGYTF. The rearrangement joins TRBV7-8 to TRBJ1-2; no definite D call. Germline V gives CDR1 SGHVS, CDR2 FQNEAQ. The CDR3 contains 12 residues. V lost 1 base, J lost 4 bases, and 4 bases lay in between.

The J gene is TRBJ1-5, the V gene TRBV15; TRBD1 matches 10 bases. CDR1 is LNHNV and CDR2 is YYDKDF in the germline V gene (reference sequence). J was trimmed by 5 bases and V by 3 bases; bases with no gene match: 4. The CDR3 covers 15 residues. The CDR3 sequence is CATSRDRGDHQPQHF. The CDR3 DNA is TGTGCCACCAGCAGGGACAGGGGGGACCATCAGCCCCAGCATTTT.

This chain connects TRBV10-3 to TRBJ1-1, with 12 bases that match TRBD1. CDR3 length: 15 residues. The J segment lost 1 base and the V segment lost 8 bases, leaving 5 bases of the junction unmatched. CDR1 ENHRY and CDR2 SYGVKD come from the germline V gene. The CDR3 protein is CAIAGTGGRNTEAFF. The CDR3 DNA follows: TGTGCCATCGCCGGGACAGGGGGCCGGAACACTGAAGCTTTCTTT.

The V call is TRBV5-1, the J call TRBJ1-2; D might be TRBD1 (5 bases). The ends were cut back, 2 bases at V and 4 bases at J, with 9 bases in the middle. In germline, CDR1 is SGHRS, CDR2 YFSETQ. The CDR3 consists of 13 residues. The CDR3 nucleotides are TGCGCCAGCAGCTTCGGGGGGTCCTATGGCTACACCTTC. Translated: CASSFGGSYGYTF.

This chain joins TRBV2 and TRBJ2-1, with TRBD1 matching over 9 bases. The V gene end was trimmed by 9 bases and the J gene end by 2 bases; junction bases not matched to a gene: 5. The CDR3 contains 14 residues. Per the germline V gene, CDR1 is SNHLY and CDR2 is FYNNEI. CDR3 sequence reads: CARGQGRTYNEQFF. CDR3 coding DNA: TGTGCCAGAGGACAGGGGCGCACCTACAATGAGCAGTTCTTC.

The chain carries TRBV5-6 and TRBJ1-2; unclear D gene. The CDR3 covers 14 residues. The V and J ends lost 0 bases and 2 bases respectively, with 8 bases between them. Germline CDR1 and CDR2: SGHDT and YYEEEE. CDR3: CASSLGRGNYGYTF. CDR3 nucleotides: TGTGCCAGCAGCTTGGGACGGGGAAACTATGGCTACACCTTC.

The J gene is TRBJ2-7, the V gene TRBV5-5; TRBD1 matches 7 bases. V gave up 4 bases and J gave up 6 bases; unmatched junction bases: 13. Germline CDR1 reads SGHKS; CDR2 reads YYEKEE (reference sequence). The CDR3 extends over 15 amino acids. The CDR3 DNA reads as TGTGCCAGCAGCCAGCCAGGGGGACAGATAAGCGAGCAGTACTTC. It translates to CASSQPGGQISEQYF.

The chain recombines TRBV6-5 with TRBJ1-2; TRBD1 is a possible D gene (6 bases). Germline CDR1 MNHEY, CDR2 SVGAGI. Trimming cost V 6 bases and J 5 bases, with 10 bases left between them. This CDR3 spans 12 amino acids. In nucleotides, the CDR3 is TGTGCCAGCAGGCAGACAGGATATGGCTACACCTTC. This sequence encodes CASRQTGYGYTF.

The chain employs TRBV30 and TRBJ1-2; 7 nucleotides line up with TRBD1. Germline V lookup: CDR1 GTSNPN, CDR2 SVGIG (reference sequence). The V gene end was trimmed by 2 bases and the J gene end by 8 bases; junction bases not matched to a gene: 8. There are 13 residues in the CDR3. Here the CDR3 DNA reads TGTGCCTGGAGTTCCCGACAGGGAGTCGGCTACACCTTC. Translating it yields CAWSSRQGVGYTF.

The chain couples TRBV6-5 to TRBJ2-1; TRBD2 aligns across 8 bases. Germline V gene data show CDR1 as MNHEY and CDR2 as SVGAGI. CDR3 length: 15 amino acids. The J segment lost 7 bases and the V segment lost 6 bases, leaving 11 bases of the junction unmatched. For the CDR3, the DNA is TGTGCCAGCAGCCCCCTCGGGGGGGCGGCGAATGAGCAGTTCTTC. Encoded protein: CASSPLGGAANEQFF.

The chain employs TRBV6-6 and TRBJ1-5; tentatively, D is TRBD1 (5 bases). Germline CDR1 is MNHNY and CDR2 is SVGAGI (reference sequence). The CDR3 runs 14 residues. V shed 9 bases and J shed 0 bases, with 12 bases lying between them. The CDR3 region is CASRQSYSNQPQHF. As DNA, the CDR3 is TGTGCCAGTCGACAGTCTTATAGCAATCAGCCCCAGCATTTT.